Described below is a single TCR beta chain sequence and its context. Its antigen is unknown. The sample holds no much larger clone one base away, and base qualities are not on file. The immunoSEQ hsTCRB assay version 4 in survey mode was used to sequence TCRbeta repertoires from genomic DNA. Genomic DNA was diluted to around 9.4 ng/uL, using up to about 1 ug per sample for TCRbeta sequencing. The authors' analysis ran thus. TCRbeta data analysis was done in ImmunoSeq Analyzer 3.0, and diversity was calculated on productive nucleotide rearrangements. The improved Chao index was used to estimate lower-bound TCR diversity, and the Gini coefficient was used to estimate clonality using the Immunarch R package. Nucleotide rearrangements that differed but encoded the same CDR3beta amino acid sequence were counted as separate clonotypes. Differential abundance analysis identified TCRbeta sequences significantly enriched in antigen-responding cells relative to anti-CD3/anti-CD28-activated cells. GLIPH2 clustered TCRs by predicted peptide-MHC specificity, both within individual participants and across merged participant data sets. This is the immuneACCESS table as TCRdb keeps it, with only in-frame sequences that have V and J called. A part of the clones is gone; compared with another copy, unresolved V genes explain less than half, and the rest is unexplained. For V, J and clone size, that table is used; D and trimming come from the DNA. This sample has roughly 45,000 clones in its table, and roughly 90% of those were observed once. The ten largest clones take up approximately 0.93% of the sample.

The data stem from a study of persistence of HIV-infected CD4 T cells (dated by TCRdb to 2018 to 2021). About the study as a whole: The median time participants had been on suppressive ART was under 10 years. Apart from a couple of participants who underwent leukapheresis at a single time point, peripheral blood samples of up to roughly 180 mL were collected from participants at multiple time points. Anti-CD3/anti-CD28 stimulation activated a higher proportion of cells, with a lower memory fraction, than antigen stimulation. CMV- and HIV-1 Gag-responding CD4+ T cells were isolated from ART-treated individuals so that antigen-driven clonal expansion of HIV-1-infected cells could be examined. The clonality of all cells in each sorted population was assessed by TCRbeta sequencing, whereas the clonality of infected cells was assessed by proviral sequencing. The TCR cluster analysis across participants included roughly eight participants for CMV and roughly seven participants for Gag. General study outcomes and caveats: Bulk TCR analyses could not be limited to the rare CMV-responding cells that actually contained HIV-1 proviruses. Significantly lower TCRbeta richness was observed in CMV- and Gag-responding cells than in anti-CD3/anti-CD28-responding cells, and higher oligoclonality was observed in CMV-responding cells than in CD3/CD28-stimulated and Gag-responding cells. Enrichment of degenerate expanded CDR3beta sequences was found in antigen-responding cells, suggesting convergent selection of CD4+ responses to CMV and Gag. Few individuals were included in the study, and only a limited range of antigens was tested. Within the same sorted populations, how oligoclonal the TCRs were correlated with how oligoclonal the proviruses were.

Sample treatment or condition, as interpreted from the label and publication: suppressive antiretroviral therapy. Cells were stimulated with anti-CD3/anti-CD28 magnetic beads as a nonspecific positive control representing the CD4+ T cell repertoire. Sorting of responding CD4+ T cells was based on upregulation of both CD40 ligand and CD69. HIV-1-infected adults in whom suppressive ART had been started during chronic infection were enrolled as participants. Plasma HIV-1 RNA had been undetectable (below 50 copies/mL) in participants for at least 4 years. To be included, participants needed a CD4+ T cell count above 400 cells/uL and a positive CMV serology. Before stimulation, PBMCs were isolated using density centrifugation and depleted of CD8+ T cells. Stimulation of CD8-depleted PBMCs was carried out for approximately 17 hours with anti-CD28/CD49d costimulation, CD40-blocking antibody and enfuvirtide, to prevent new infections. Cells were sorted on a Beckman Coulter MoFlo Legacy or XDP sorter, with propidium iodide excluding dead cells. Genomic DNA was extracted using the QIAamp DNA Mini Kit for samples with more than one million cells and using the Quick-DNA Microprep Kit for all other samples.

V loses 6 bases at its end and J loses 0 bases; junction bases beyond the gene matches: 5. The CDR3 runs 15 residues from the cysteine to the phenylalanine. Left in the record is the CDR3 DNA by itself, 45 bases read in frame from the first base. CDR1 is given as MGHRA and CDR2 as YSYEKL, both from the germline V gene. The sequence joins TRBV4-1 to TRBJ1-3, with 7 bases in between that match TRBD1. The source material was CD4+ T cells sorted from PBMCs after roughly 18-hour stimulation, sampled from a patient who received antiretroviral therapy. What this sample's cell subset or site label stands for: CD40L+CD69+ CD4 T cells responding to anti-CD3/anti-CD28 beads, representing the overall repertoire. This sequence originates from an adult man with HIV who was CMV-seropositive. The DNA reads as follows: TGCGCCAGCAGTCAGGACAGGAGCTCTGGAAACACCATATATTTT. Its protein is CASSQDRSSGNTIYF.